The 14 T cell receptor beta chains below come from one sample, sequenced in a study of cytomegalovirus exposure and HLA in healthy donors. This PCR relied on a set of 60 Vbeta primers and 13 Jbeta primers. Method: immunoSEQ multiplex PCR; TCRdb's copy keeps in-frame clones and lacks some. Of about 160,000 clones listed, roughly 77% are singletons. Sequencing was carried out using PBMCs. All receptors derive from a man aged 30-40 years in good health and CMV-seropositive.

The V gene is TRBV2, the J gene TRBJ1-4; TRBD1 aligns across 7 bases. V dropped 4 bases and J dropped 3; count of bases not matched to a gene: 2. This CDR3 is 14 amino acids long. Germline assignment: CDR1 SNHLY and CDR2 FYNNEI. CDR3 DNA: TGTGCCAGCAGTGGACAGGGATCTAATGAAAAACTGTTTTTT. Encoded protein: CASSGQGSNEKLFF.

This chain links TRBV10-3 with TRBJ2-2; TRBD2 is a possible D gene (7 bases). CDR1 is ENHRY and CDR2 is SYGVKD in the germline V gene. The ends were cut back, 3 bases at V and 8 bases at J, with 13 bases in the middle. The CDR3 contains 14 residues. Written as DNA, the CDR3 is TGTGCCATCAGTGAAGGGGGGGCCGGTGGGGAGCTGTTTTTT. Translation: CAISEGGAGGELFF.

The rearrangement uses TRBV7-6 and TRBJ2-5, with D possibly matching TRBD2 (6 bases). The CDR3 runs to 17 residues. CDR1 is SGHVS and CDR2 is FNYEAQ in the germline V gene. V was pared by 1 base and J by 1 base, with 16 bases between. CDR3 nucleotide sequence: TGTGCCAGCAGCTTAGACTCGGCAGTGGGGGGCCAAGAGACCCAGTACTTC. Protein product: CASSLDSAVGGQETQYF.

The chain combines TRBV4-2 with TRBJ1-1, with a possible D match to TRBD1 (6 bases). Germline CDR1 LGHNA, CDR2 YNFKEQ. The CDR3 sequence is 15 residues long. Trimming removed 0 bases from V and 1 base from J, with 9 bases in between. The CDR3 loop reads CASSQEGGPNTEAFF. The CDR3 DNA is TGTGCCAGCAGCCAAGAGGGGGGGCCGAACACTGAAGCTTTCTTT.

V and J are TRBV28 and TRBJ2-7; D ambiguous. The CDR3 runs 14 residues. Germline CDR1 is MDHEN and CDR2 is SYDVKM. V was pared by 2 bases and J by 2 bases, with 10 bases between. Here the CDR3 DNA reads TGTGCCAGCAGTTTAAGGATCCTAGCCTACGAGCAGTACTTC. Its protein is CASSLRILAYEQYF.

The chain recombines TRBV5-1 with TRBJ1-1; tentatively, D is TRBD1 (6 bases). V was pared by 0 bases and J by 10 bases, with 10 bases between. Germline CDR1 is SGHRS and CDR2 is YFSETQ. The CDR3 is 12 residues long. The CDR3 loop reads CASSLDRVGAFF. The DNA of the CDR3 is TGCGCCAGCAGCTTGGACAGGGTCGGAGCTTTCTTT.

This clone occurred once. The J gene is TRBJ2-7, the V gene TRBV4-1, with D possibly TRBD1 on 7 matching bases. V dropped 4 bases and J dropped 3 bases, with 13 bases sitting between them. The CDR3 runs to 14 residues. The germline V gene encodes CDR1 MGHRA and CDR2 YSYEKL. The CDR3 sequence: CASSPGQGGYEQYF. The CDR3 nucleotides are TGCGCCAGCAGCCCAGGGCAGGGGGGCTACGAGCAGTACTTC.

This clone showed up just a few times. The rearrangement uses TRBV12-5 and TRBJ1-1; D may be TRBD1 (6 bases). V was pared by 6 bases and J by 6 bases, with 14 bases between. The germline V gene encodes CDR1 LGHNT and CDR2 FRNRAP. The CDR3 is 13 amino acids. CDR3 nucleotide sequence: TGTGCTAGTGGGGGGACACCGGCTCCTGAAGCTTTCTTT. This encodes CASGGTPAPEAFF.

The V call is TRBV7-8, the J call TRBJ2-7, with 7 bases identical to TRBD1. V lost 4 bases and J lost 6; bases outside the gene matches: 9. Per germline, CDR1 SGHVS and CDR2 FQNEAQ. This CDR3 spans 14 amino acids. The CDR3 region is CASSSRTGPGEQYF. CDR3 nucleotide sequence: TGTGCCAGCAGCTCCCGGACAGGTCCGGGCGAGCAGTACTTC.

Here the CDR3 reads CASSEWGGSGATDTQYF. In DNA form, the CDR3 reads TGTGCCAGCAGTGAATGGGGAGGGAGTGGGGCCACAGATACGCAGTATTTT. The rearrangement links TRBV25-1 to TRBJ2-3; 7 bases are a match to TRBD2. Germline lookup yields CDR1 MGHDK and CDR2 SYGVNS. The CDR3 is 17 residues long. The V segment lost 1 base and the J segment 2 bases; nucleotides outside the gene matches: 9.

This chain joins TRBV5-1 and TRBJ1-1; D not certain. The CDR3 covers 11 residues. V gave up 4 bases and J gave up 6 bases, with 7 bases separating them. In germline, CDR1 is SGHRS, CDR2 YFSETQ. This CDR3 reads CASSDESEAFF. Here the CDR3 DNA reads TGCGCCAGCAGCGATGAGTCTGAAGCTTTCTTT.

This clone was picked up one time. The CDR3 bases are TGTGCCAGCAGCTTAGACTGGGAGCGGTCACCCCTCCACTTT. It translates to CASSLDWERSPLHF. V is TRBV7-9 and J is TRBJ1-6; no firm D call. Germline loops: CDR1 SEHNR, CDR2 FQNEAQ (reference sequence). CDR3 length equals 14 residues. The V end lost 1 base, the J end lost 10 bases, and 11 bases lay between the germline ends. Full variable domain (remainder filled in from reference TRBV7-9 and TRBJ1-6): DTGVSQNPRHKITKRGQNVTFRCDPISEHNRLYWYRQTLGQGPEFLTYFQNEAQLEKSRLLSDRFSAERPKGSFSTLEIQRTEQGDSAMYLCASSLDWERSPLHFGNGTRLTVT.

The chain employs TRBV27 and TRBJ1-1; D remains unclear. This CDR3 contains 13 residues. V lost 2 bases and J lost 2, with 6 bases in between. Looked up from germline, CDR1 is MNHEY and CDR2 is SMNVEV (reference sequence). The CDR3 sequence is CASSLEVNTEAFF. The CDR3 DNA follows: TGTGCCAGCAGTTTAGAGGTAAACACTGAAGCTTTCTTT.

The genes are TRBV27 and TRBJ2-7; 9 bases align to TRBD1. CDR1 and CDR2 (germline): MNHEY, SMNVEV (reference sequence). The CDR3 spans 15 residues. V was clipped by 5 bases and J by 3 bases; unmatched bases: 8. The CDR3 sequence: CASSLYGQGSYEQYF. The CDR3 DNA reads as TGTGCCAGCAGTCTCTACGGACAGGGGAGCTACGAGCAGTACTTC.